The 5 T cell receptor beta chains reported below all come from one sample, sequenced in a study of blood T cell repertoires in COVID-19. Sequenced by immunoSEQ multiplex PCR; TCRdb stores in-frame clones only, minus some. This sample yields about 210,000 clones, of which roughly nine tenths are seen a single time; about 0.81% belongs to the top ten. The sequenced sample was peripheral blood. Receptors were obtained from an older woman with acute or convalescent COVID-19.

The V gene is TRBV2, the J gene TRBJ2-5, with TRBD1 identical over 8 bases. The trim removed 1 base at V and 5 bases at J, leaving 6 bases unmatched. CDR1 and CDR2 (germline): SNHLY, FYNNEI. The CDR3 contains 15 residues. The CDR3 spells CASSEGGRGRETQYF. Here the CDR3 DNA reads TGTGCCAGCAGTGAAGGCGGCAGGGGGCGTGAGACCCAGTACTTC.

CDR3 sequence: CASSREVSESYEQYF. Written as DNA, the CDR3 is TGTGCCAGCAGCCGTGAGGTATCTGAATCCTACGAGCAGTACTTC. The J gene is TRBJ2-7, the V gene TRBV7-2; D remains ambiguous. The CDR3 totals 15 residues. Germline CDR1 and CDR2: SGHTA and FQGNSA. V was shortened by 5 bases and J by 1 base, with 15 bases between the two germline ends.

J is TRBJ1-2 and V is TRBV18; 7 positions agree with TRBD1. Per the germline V gene, CDR1 is KGHSH and CDR2 is LQKENI. The V segment lost 1 base and the J segment 5 bases; nucleotides outside the gene matches: 4. The CDR3 contains 14 residues. CDR3 sequence (DNA): TGTGCCAGCTCACCACAGGGGGCGAGATATGGCTACACCTTC. Protein sequence: CASSPQGARYGYTF.

CDR3 nucleotides: TGTGCCAGTAGTAACCCCAGGGGAGTCACTGGAAACACCATATATTTT. This gives the protein CASSNPRGVTGNTIYF. V usage is TRBV19 and J usage is TRBJ1-3; tentatively, D is TRBD1 (6 bases). The CDR3 extends over 16 amino acids. Germline V lookup: CDR1 LNHDA, CDR2 SQIVND (reference sequence). V lost 4 bases and J lost 2, with 15 bases in between.

The chain carries TRBV7-8 and TRBJ1-1; D is ambiguous. The V end was cut by 1 base, the J end by 4 bases, with 7 bases between. Germline CDR1 SGHVS, CDR2 FQNEAQ. The CDR3 totals 13 residues. The DNA for the CDR3 is TGTGCCAGCAGCTTAGTTCGGGTCACTGAAGCTTTCTTT. Translating it yields CASSLVRVTEAFF.